The T cell receptor beta chain described here comes from a study of technical replicates of blood from a few donors. Profiling relied on immunoSEQ multiplex PCR, and the TCRdb table lists in-frame clones only, not all of them. The sample lists about 62,000 clones, around 87% seen once, with approximately 5.2% in the top ten. V shed 3 bases and J shed 2 bases, with 7 bases lying between them. The germline V gene encodes CDR1 SEHNR and CDR2 FQNEAQ (reference sequence). The CDR3 consists of 13 residues. The V call is TRBV7-9, the J call TRBJ1-1; D remains unclear. The specimen sequenced was PBMCs. The sequence derives from a human donor in good health. Some clones in this sample may be carry-over from other donors' samples. The CDR3 coding sequence is TGTGCCAGCAGCTTTAGTGCTAACACTGAAGCTTTCTTT. Translating it yields CASSFSANTEAFF.